Below are 12 T cell receptor beta chains sequenced from a single sample in a study of blood T cells in healthy people across ages. Then a second PCR, running about 6 to 11 cycles, was carried out with a sample-barcoded 5' primer and a J-beta primer mix. A single record per CDR3 protein comes from TCRdb applying MiXCR to the 5' RACE reads. The sample has fewer than 1,000,000 distinct CDR3 sequences; under 55% are singletons. Input material: blood. These receptor sequences come from a man aged 55-75 years in good health.

A few counts support this clonotype. The chain couples TRBV7-2 to TRBJ1-4; D not certain. CDR3 length: 14 amino acids. The germline V and J ends were trimmed by 5 bases and 7 bases, with 14 bases remaining between them. Germline V gene lookup returns CDR1 SGHTA and CDR2 FQGNSA. The CDR3 DNA reads TGTGCCAGCAGCGTAGGGAACCGGTTTGAAAAACTGTTTTTT. Amino acid sequence: CASSVGNRFEKLFF.

The chain recombines TRBV3-1 with TRBJ2-5, with D uncertain. Judging by the DNA end, TRBJ2-7 fits better; the J call may be wrong. Germline CDR1 reads LGHDT; CDR2 reads YNNKEL (reference sequence). The CDR3 length is 12 residues. The CDR3 coding sequence is TGTGCCAGCAGCCACGGCCGTTTCGAGCAGTACTTC. It specifies CASSHGRFEQYF.

The chain uses TRBV7-9 and TRBJ2-5; D is unclear. The germline V gene encodes CDR1 SEHNR and CDR2 FQNEAQ (reference sequence). The CDR3 runs to 14 residues. V was pared by 5 bases and J by 1 base, with 11 bases between. CDR3 protein: CASSLQAIQETQYF. DNA for the CDR3: TGTGCCAGCAGCCTCCAGGCTATCCAAGAGACCCAGTACTTC.

The DNA of the CDR3 is TGCGCCAGCAGCTTGGCAGGGAATGGAAACACCATATATTTT. Its translation is CASSLAGNGNTIYF. The V gene is TRBV5-1, the J gene TRBJ1-3; weak D call: TRBD1 (5 bases). The CDR3 extends over 14 amino acids. Per germline, CDR1 SGHRS and CDR2 YFSETQ. V gave up 0 bases and J gave up 3 bases, with 7 bases separating them. Looking up the rest from reference TRBV5-1 and TRBJ1-3 gives the full variable domain: KAGVTQTPRYLIKTRGQQVTLSCSPISGHRSVSWYQQTPGQGLQFLFEYFSETQRNKGNFPGRFSGRQFSNSRSEMNVSTLELGDSALYLCASSLAGNGNTIYFGEGSWLTVV.

This clonotype was counted a few times. The V call is TRBV15, the J call TRBJ1-2; 8 bases are a match to TRBD1. The CDR3 totals 14 residues. Germline CDR1 reads LNHNV; CDR2 reads YYDKDF (reference sequence). V was pared by 4 bases and J by 4 bases, with 5 bases of the junction left unmatched. This CDR3 reads CATSIRTGTYGYTF. The CDR3 DNA follows: TGTGCCACCAGCATACGGACAGGGACCTATGGCTACACCTTC.

The chain combines TRBV5-8 with TRBJ2-4; a possible D gene is TRBD2 (6 bases). The last part of the DNA fits TRBJ2-7 better; the J call may be wrong. This CDR3 region has 13 residues. Germline V gives CDR1 SGHTS, CDR2 YDEGEE. The CDR3 here is CASSVMASDEQYF. The CDR3 coding sequence is TGTGCCAGCAGCGTGATGGCTAGCGACGAGCAGTACTTC.

The chain has TRBV6-2 or TRBV6-3 and TRBJ2-1; weak D call: TRBD2 (6 bases). This CDR3 region has 12 residues. The V gene's germline CDR1 is MNHEY and CDR2 SVGEGT. V was trimmed by 8 bases and J by 8 bases, leaving 13 bases between them. The CDR3: CASQTGVDEQFF. In DNA form, the CDR3 reads TGTGCCAGCCAGACGGGGGTCGATGAGCAGTTCTTC.

This clonotype was counted only a few times. The chain links TRBV6-2 or TRBV6-3 to TRBJ1-1; no definite D call. Germline lookup yields CDR1 MNHEY and CDR2 SVGEGT. The CDR3 sequence is 13 residues long. The ends were cut back, 7 bases at V and 5 bases at J, with 14 bases in the middle. CDR3 nucleotide sequence: TGTGCCAGCACAATAGGAGGGAGGACTGAAGCTTTCTTT. This codes for CASTIGGRTEAFF.

This clonotype appeared a few times. The J gene is TRBJ2-4, the V gene TRBV5-1, with 8 bases fitting TRBD2. The J call may be wrong; the DNA end is better matched by TRBJ2-7. The CDR3 totals 16 residues. In germline, CDR1 is SGHRS, CDR2 YFSETQ. The CDR3 here is CASSLSNGGGASEQYF. CDR3 coding DNA: TGCGCCAGCAGCTTGAGTAACGGGGGGGGGGCGAGCGAGCAGTACTTC.

This clonotype was detected only a few times. The rearrangement links TRBV25-1 to TRBJ1-1; 7 bases line up with TRBD1. With 2 bases clipped from V and 4 bases from J, the junction kept 1 base outside the gene matches. The CDR3 runs 13 residues. From germline, CDR1 is MGHDK and CDR2 SYGVNS. CDR3 nucleotide sequence: TGTGCCAGCAGTGAACCAGGGGGCACTGAAGCTTTCTTT. It specifies CASSEPGGTEAFF.

The CDR3 sequence is CASNLGGAGETQYF. Written as DNA, the CDR3 is TGTGCCAGCAACCTAGGGGGGGCAGGGGAGACCCAGTACTTC. This chain joins TRBV2 and TRBJ2-5; TRBD2 is a possible D gene (7 bases). Germline V gene sequence: CDR1 SNHLY, CDR2 FYNNEI. There are 14 residues in the CDR3. Trimming cost V 7 bases and J 5 bases, with 17 bases left between them. The variable domain in full, completed from reference TRBV2 and TRBJ2-5, reads EPEVTQTPSHQVTQMGQEVILRCVPISNHLYFYWYRQILGQKVEFLVSFYNNEISEKSEIFDDQFSVERPDGSNFTLKIRSTKLEDSAMYFCASNLGGAGETQYFGPGTRLLVL.

In regard to this clonotype: A junction boundary mismatches the germline segment, possibly from a read error. The V call is TRBV7-2, the J call TRBJ2-1; no clear D gene. Per the germline V gene, CDR1 is SGHTA and CDR2 is FQGNSA. The CDR3 totals 15 residues. The DNA of the CDR3 is TGTGCCAGCGGCTTATACCAAAAGAACATCGATGAGCAGTTCTTC. Translated: CASGLYQKNIDEQFF. Variable domain in full (rest from reference TRBV7-2 and TRBJ2-1): GAGVSQSPSNKVTEKGKDVELRCDPISGHTALYWYRQSLGQGLEFLIYFQGNSAPDKSGLPSDRFSAERTGGSVSTLTIQRTQQEDSAVYLCASGLYQKNIDEQFFGPGTRLTVL.